This record concerns one TCR beta chain sequence. Clones were read by immunoSEQ multiplex PCR, and TCRdb kept only the in-frame ones, dropping some. The table shows under 200,000 clones, with approximately 80% occurring only once. These data come from a study of blood T cell repertoires in COVID-19. Study-wide background: Sample material is recorded as cDNA or gDNA derived from T cells, B-cell-depleted T cells, or PBMCs.

The germline V gene has CDR1 SGHRS and CDR2 YFSETQ. The CDR3 loop spans 15 amino acids. J lost 2 bases, V lost 0 bases, and 0 bases had no gene match. This receptor was obtained from a woman aged 60 to 75 with acute COVID-19. Sequences were obtained from PBMCs or T cells enriched from blood (not recorded which). The chain joins TRBV5-1 to TRBJ2-1; 9 bases map to TRBD1. DNA for the CDR3: TGCGCCAGCAGCTTGGGACAGGGGGCCTACAATGAGCAGTTCTTC. Protein: CASSLGQGAYNEQFF.